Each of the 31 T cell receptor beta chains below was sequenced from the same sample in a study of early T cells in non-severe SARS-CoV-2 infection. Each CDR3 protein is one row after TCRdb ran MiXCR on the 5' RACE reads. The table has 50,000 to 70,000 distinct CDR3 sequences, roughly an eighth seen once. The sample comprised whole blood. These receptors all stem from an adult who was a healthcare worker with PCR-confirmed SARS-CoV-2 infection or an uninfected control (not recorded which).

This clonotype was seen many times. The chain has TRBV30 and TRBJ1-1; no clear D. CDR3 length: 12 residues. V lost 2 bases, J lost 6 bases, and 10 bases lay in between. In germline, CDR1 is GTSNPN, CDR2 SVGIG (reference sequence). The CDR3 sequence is CAWSRQVAEAFF. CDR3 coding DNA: TGTGCCTGGAGTCGTCAGGTCGCTGAAGCTTTCTTT.

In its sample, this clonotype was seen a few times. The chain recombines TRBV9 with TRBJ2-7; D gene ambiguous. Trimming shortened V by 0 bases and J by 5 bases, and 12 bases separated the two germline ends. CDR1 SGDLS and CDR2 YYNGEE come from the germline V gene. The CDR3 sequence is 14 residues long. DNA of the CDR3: TGTGCCAGCAGCGTAGGCCTTCCCCGGGACGAGCAGTACTTC. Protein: CASSVGLPRDEQYF. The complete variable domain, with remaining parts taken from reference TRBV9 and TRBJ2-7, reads DSGVTQTPKHLITATGQRVTLRCSPRSGDLSVYWYQQSLDQGLQFLIQYYNGEERAKGNILERFSAQQFPDLHSELNLSSLELGDSALYFCASSVGLPRDEQYFGPGTRLTVT.

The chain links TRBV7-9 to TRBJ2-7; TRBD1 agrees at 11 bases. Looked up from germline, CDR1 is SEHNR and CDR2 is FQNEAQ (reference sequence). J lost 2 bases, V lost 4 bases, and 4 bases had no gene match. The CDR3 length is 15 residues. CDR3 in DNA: TGTGCCAGCAGCTCAGGACAGGGGGCAGCCTACGAGCAGTACTTC. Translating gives CASSSGQGAAYEQYF.

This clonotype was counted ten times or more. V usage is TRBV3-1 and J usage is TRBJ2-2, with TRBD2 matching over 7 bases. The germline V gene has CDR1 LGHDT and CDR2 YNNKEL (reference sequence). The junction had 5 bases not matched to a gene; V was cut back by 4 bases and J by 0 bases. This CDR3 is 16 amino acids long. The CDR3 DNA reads TGTGCCAGCAGCCCGAGCGGGACTCCGAACACCGGGGAGCTGTTTTTT. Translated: CASSPSGTPNTGELFF.

The CDR3 region has the DNA TGTGCCAGCAGCCAAGATCCAGGTCGGGGGACGCAGTATTTT. Translating it yields CASSQDPGRGTQYF. The J gene is TRBJ2-3, the V gene TRBV3-1; D perhaps matches TRBD2 (6 bases). Deletions cut 0 bases from V and 9 bases from J, with 13 bases between. Germline V gene lookup returns CDR1 LGHDT and CDR2 YNNKEL (reference sequence). The CDR3 runs to 14 residues.

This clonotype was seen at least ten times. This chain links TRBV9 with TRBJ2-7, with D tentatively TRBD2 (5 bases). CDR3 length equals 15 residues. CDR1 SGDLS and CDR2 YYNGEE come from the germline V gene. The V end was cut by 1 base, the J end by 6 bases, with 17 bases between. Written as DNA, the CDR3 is TGTGCCAGCAGCGTAACACCGACGACTACTTTCGAGCAGTACTTC. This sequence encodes CASSVTPTTTFEQYF.

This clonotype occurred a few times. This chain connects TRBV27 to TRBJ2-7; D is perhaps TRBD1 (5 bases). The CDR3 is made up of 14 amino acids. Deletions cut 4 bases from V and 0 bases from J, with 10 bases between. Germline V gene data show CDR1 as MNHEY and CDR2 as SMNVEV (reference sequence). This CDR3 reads CASSSQGSSYEQYF. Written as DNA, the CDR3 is TGTGCCAGCAGTTCGCAGGGTAGCTCCTACGAGCAGTACTTC.

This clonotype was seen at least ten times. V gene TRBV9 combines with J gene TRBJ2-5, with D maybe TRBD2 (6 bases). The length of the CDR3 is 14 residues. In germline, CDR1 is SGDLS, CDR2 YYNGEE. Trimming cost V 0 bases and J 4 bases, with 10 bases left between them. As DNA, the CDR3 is TGTGCCAGCAGCGTAGACGGGGGAAGAGAGACCCAGTACTTC. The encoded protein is CASSVDGGRETQYF.

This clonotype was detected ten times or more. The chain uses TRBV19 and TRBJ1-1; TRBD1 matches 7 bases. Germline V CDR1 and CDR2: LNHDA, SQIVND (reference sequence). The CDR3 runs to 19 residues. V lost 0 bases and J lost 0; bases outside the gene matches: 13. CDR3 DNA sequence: TGTGCCAGTAGTATAGATCCTTTTCAAACAGGGGAAATGAACACTGAAGCTTTCTTT. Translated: CASSIDPFQTGEMNTEAFF.

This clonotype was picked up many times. This CDR3 reads CASSYGPRVEQYF. In DNA form, the CDR3 reads TGTGCCAGCAGCTACGGACCGCGCGTGGAGCAGTACTTC. This sequence joins TRBV11-2 and TRBJ2-7; D gene uncertain. Germline values: CDR1 SGHAT, CDR2 FQNNGV. With 4 bases removed from V and 7 bases from J, the gap between germline ends came to 14 bases. This CDR3 is built from 13 residues.

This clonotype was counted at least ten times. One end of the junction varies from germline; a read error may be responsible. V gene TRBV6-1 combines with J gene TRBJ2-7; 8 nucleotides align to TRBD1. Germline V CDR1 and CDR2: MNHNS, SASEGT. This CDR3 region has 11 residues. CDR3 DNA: TGTGCCAGCAGAAAAGGGACAGGCGTCCTGTTC. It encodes CASRKGTGVLF.

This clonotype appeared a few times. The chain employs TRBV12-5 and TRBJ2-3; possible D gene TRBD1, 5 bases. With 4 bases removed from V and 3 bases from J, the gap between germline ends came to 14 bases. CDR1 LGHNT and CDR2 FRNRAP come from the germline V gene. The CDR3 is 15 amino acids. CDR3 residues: CASGSSAQGTDTQYF. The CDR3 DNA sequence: TGTGCTAGTGGTTCTTCCGCCCAGGGAACAGATACGCAGTATTTT.

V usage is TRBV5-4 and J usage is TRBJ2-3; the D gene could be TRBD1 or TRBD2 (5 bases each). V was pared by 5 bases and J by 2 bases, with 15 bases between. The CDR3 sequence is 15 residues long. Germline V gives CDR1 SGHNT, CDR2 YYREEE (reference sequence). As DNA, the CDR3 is TGTGCCAGCAGTTCGGGGCTCGATCCCACAGATACGCAGTATTTT. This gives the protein CASSSGLDPTDTQYF.

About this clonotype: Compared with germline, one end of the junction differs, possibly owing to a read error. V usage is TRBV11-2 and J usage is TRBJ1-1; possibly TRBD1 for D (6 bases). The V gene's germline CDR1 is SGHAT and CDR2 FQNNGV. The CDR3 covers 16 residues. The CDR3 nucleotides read TGTGCCAGCAGCTTCCCGGGGGCAGGGGTATACACTGAAGTTTTCTTT. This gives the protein CASSFPGAGVYTEVFF.

CDR3 coding DNA: TGTGCCAGCAGTTATTGGGGGGGGGCCGAAGAGACCCAGTACTTC. Translated, it gives CASSYWGGAEETQYF. This chain links TRBV12-3 or TRBV12-4 with TRBJ2-5; tentative D call: TRBD2 (7 bases). The V end lost 4 bases, the J end lost 3 bases, and 15 bases lay between the germline ends. The CDR3 length is 15 residues.

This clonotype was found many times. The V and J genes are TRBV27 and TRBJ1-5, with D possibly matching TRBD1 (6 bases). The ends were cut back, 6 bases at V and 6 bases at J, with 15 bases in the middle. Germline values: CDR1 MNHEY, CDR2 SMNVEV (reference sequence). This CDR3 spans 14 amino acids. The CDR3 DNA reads TGTGCCAGCAGCTTGGAGGGAGGGGGTCAGCCCCAGCATTTT. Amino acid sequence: CASSLEGGGQPQHF.

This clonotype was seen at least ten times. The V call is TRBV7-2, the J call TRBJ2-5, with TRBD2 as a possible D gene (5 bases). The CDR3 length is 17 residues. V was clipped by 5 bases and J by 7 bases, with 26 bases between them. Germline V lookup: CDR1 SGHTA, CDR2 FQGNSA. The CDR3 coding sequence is TGTGCCAGCAGCCCAAGTGGCCGGGATTCTATGACCCGGACCCAGTACTTC. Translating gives CASSPSGRDSMTRTQYF.

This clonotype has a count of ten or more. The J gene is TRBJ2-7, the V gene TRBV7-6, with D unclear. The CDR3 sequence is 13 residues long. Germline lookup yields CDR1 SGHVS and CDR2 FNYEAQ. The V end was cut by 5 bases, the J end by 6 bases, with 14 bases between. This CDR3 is CASSPLTIGEQYF. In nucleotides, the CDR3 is TGTGCCAGCAGCCCTCTGACCATAGGCGAGCAGTACTTC.

The CDR3 DNA reads as TGTGCCAGCAGTGAATATGGGGGACAGGGTTTCACCGGGGAGCTGTTTTTT. Translating it yields CASSEYGGQGFTGELFF. The chain is built from TRBV25-1 and TRBJ2-2; TRBD1 aligns across 9 bases. Germline CDR1 MGHDK, CDR2 SYGVNS. The J segment lost 4 bases and the V segment lost 0 bases, leaving 6 bases of the junction unmatched. The CDR3 covers 17 residues. Looking up the rest from reference TRBV25-1 and TRBJ2-2 gives the full variable domain: EADIYQTPRYLVIGTGKKITLECSQTMGHDKMYWYQQDPGMELHLIHYSYGVNSTEKGDLSSESTVSRIRTEHFPLTLESARPSHTSQYLCASSEYGGQGFTGELFFGEGSRLTVL.

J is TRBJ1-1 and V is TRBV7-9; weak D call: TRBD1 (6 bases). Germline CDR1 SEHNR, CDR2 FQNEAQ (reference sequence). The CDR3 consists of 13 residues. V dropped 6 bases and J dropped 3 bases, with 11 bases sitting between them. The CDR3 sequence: CASRLRTDTEAFF. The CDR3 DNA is TGTGCCAGCAGATTAAGGACAGACACTGAAGCTTTCTTT.

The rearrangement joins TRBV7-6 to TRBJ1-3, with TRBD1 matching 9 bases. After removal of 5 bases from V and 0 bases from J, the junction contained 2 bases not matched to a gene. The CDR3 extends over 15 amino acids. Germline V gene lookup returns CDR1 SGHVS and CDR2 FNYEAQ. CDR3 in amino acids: CASSRDRVSGNTIYF. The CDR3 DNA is TGTGCCAGCAGCCGGGACAGGGTCTCTGGAAACACCATATATTTT. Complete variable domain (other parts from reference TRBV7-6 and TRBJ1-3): GAGVSQSPRYKVTKRGQDVALRCDPISGHVSLYWYRQALGQGPEFLTYFNYEAQQDKSGLPNDRFSAERPEGSISTLTIQRTEQRDSAMYRCASSRDRVSGNTIYFGEGSWLTVV.

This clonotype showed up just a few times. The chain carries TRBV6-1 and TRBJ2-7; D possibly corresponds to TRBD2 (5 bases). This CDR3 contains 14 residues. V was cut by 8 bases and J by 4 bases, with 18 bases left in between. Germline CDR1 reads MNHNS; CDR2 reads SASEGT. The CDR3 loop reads CASLEVEVGYEQYF. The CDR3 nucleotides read TGTGCCAGCTTGGAAGTGGAGGTAGGGTACGAGCAGTACTTC.

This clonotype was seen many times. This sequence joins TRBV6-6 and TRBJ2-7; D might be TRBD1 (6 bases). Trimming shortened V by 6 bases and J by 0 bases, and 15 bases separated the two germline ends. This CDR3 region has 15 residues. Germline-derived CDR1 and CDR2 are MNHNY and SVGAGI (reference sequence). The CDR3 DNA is TGTGCCAGCAGACGGGACAAAACCAGCTCCTACGAGCAGTACTTC. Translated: CASRRDKTSSYEQYF.

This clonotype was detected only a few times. CDR3 protein: CSVTGVGYTF. The CDR3, as DNA: TGCAGCGTTACAGGGGTTGGCTACACCTTC. This rearrangement joins TRBV29-1 to TRBJ1-2; 7 nucleotides line up with TRBD1. Germline V gives CDR1 SQVTM, CDR2 ANQGSEA. Trimming removed 5 bases from V and 7 bases from J; junction bases left unmatched: 1. The CDR3 length is 10 residues.

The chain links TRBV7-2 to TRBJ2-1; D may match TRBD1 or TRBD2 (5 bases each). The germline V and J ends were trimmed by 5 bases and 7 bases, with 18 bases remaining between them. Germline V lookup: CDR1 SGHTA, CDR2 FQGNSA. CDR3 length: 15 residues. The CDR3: CASSATRGAQNEQFF. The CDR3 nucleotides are TGTGCCAGCAGCGCCACCCGAGGGGCCCAAAATGAGCAGTTCTTC.

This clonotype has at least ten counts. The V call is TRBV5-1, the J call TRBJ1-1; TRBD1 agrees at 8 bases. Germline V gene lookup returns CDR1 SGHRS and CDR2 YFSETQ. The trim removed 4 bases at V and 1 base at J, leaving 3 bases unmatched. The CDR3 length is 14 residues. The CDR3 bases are TGCGCCAGCAGCCGGGGACAGGCGAACACTGAAGCTTTCTTT. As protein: CASSRGQANTEAFF.

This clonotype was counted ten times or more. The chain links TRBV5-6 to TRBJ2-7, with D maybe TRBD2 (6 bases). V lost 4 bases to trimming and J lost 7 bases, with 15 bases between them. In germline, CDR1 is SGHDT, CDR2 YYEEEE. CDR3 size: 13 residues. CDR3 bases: TGTGCCAGCAGCCCGGGACTCTGGGTTGAGCAGTACTTC. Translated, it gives CASSPGLWVEQYF.

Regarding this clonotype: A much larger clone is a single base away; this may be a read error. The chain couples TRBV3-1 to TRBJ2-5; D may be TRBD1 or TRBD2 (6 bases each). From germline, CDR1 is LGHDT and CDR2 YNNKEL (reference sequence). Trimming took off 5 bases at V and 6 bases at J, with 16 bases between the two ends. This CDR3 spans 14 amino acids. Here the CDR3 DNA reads TGTGCCAGCAGCGCGGGACAAGCGGACCAGACCCAGTACTTC. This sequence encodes CASSAGQADQTQYF.

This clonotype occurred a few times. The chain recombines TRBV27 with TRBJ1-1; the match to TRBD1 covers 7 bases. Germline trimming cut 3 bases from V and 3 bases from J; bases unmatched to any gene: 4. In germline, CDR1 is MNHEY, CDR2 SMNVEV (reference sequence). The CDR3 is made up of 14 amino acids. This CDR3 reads CASSFRGRDTEAFF. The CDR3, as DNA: TGTGCCAGCAGTTTTAGGGGGCGGGACACTGAAGCTTTCTTT.

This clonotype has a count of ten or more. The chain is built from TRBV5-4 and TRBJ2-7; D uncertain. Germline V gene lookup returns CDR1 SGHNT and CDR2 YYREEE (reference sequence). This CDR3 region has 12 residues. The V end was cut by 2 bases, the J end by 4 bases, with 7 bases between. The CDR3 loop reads CASSFDQYEQYF. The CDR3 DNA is TGTGCCAGCAGCTTTGACCAATACGAGCAGTACTTC.

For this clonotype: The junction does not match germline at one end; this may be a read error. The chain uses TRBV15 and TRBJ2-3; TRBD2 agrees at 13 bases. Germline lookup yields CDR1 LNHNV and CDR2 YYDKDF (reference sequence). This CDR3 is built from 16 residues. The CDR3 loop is CVTSSGLAGGTDTQYF. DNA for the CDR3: TGTGTCACCAGCAGTGGACTAGCGGGGGGCACAGATACGCAGTATTTT.